The source of this TCR beta chain is a study of T cell repertoires in cytomegalovirus infection. Study background: CMV infection and matching HLA type were both indicated by public TCR beta signatures. The study, taken as a whole, reports: Dominating the ex vivo response were TCR beta clonotypes that were CMV-specific and HLA-C-restricted.

There are a few counts of this clonotype. Its antigen is still unknown. The CDR3 consists of 15 residues. Germline CDR1 reads LNHDA; CDR2 reads SQIVND (reference sequence). V gave up 2 bases and J gave up 5 bases, with 13 bases separating them. Using its own MiXCR run on the reads, TCRdb lists one record per CDR3 protein. Of around 530,000 distinct CDR3 sequences in the sample, 26% were seen once. Input material: PBMCs. This TCR was sampled from a human donor in good health (CMV status not recorded). Some clones in this sample may be carry-over from other donors' samples. This chain joins TRBV19 and TRBJ1-5; D remains ambiguous. CDR3 sequence: CASSIIGGAHQPQHF. For the CDR3, the DNA is TGTGCCAGTAGTATAATCGGCGGAGCCCATCAGCCCCAGCATTTT.